Reported below is one TCR beta chain. This CDR3 is 13 amino acids long. CDR1 MNHEY and CDR2 SVGAGI come from the germline V gene. Trimming took off 6 bases at V and 2 bases at J, with 10 bases between the two ends. The data derive from a study of blood T cell repertoires in COVID-19. Looking at the study overall: Sources were T cells, B-cell-depleted T cells, or PBMCs; the material itself was cDNA or gDNA.

Some clones are missing from TCRdb's copy, which holds only in-frame ones; the method was immunoSEQ multiplex PCR. The table has some 80,000 clones, 84% seen once. The receptor was isolated from a human donor in a cohort sampled during active COVID-19. This rearrangement joins TRBV6-5 to TRBJ1-2; D is perhaps TRBD1 (5 bases). Sequencing used peripheral blood. The CDR3 DNA is TGTGCCAGCAGGGTGGGACTGAACTATGGCTACACCTTC. Translated, it gives CASRVGLNYGYTF.